These 28 T cell receptor beta chains share one sample of origin, sequenced in a study of cytomegalovirus exposure and HLA in healthy donors (dated by TCRdb to the late 2010s). The library came from the immunoSEQ multiplex PCR assay. A mixture of 60 forward primers for TCR Vbeta segments and 13 reverse primers for TCR Jbeta segments was used in the multiplex PCR. TCRdb obtained this table from immuneACCESS and retained in-frame rearrangements with V and J assigned. These tables miss some clones; where compared with another copy, unresolved V genes account for less than half of the shortfall, and the remainder is unexplained. The sample table shows about 130,000 clones, and around four fifths are seen once. Approximately 0.93% of the sample belongs to the ten largest clones. Sequencing was done on a sample of PBMCs. All receptors derive from a human donor in good health.

This clone was observed a single time. The rearrangement uses TRBV2 and TRBJ2-3; TRBD2 agrees at 12 bases. Germline V gene lookup returns CDR1 SNHLY and CDR2 FYNNEI. V lost 2 bases, J lost 4 bases, and 1 base stayed unmatched. The length of the CDR3 is 15 residues. The DNA of the CDR3 is TGTGCCAGCAGTGAACTAGCGGGGGGGCCAGATACGCAGTATTTT. Residues: CASSELAGGPDTQYF.

This clone has just a few counts. The rearrangement uses TRBV29-1 and TRBJ1-1, with D possibly being TRBD1 (6 bases). The germline gives CDR1 SQVTM, CDR2 ANQGSEA. This CDR3 has 13 residues. The ends were cut back, 7 bases at V and 0 bases at J, with 12 bases in the middle. CDR3: CSGADSLNTEAFF. Written as DNA, the CDR3 is TGCAGCGGTGCGGACAGCCTGAACACTGAAGCTTTCTTT.

The chain couples TRBV5-1 to TRBJ2-1; unclear D gene. This CDR3 comprises 13 residues. Trimming cost V 4 bases and J 6 bases, with 11 bases left between them. The germline V gene encodes CDR1 SGHRS and CDR2 YFSETQ. Here the CDR3 reads CASSLGAVNEQFF. CDR3 DNA: TGCGCCAGCAGCCTTGGAGCTGTCAATGAGCAGTTCTTC.

The chain recombines TRBV5-1 with TRBJ2-5; 9 bases map to TRBD1. The CDR3 is made up of 14 amino acids. Germline V gene sequence: CDR1 SGHRS, CDR2 YFSETQ. V shed 6 bases and J 4 bases; nucleotides not matched to a gene: 7. Here the CDR3 reads CASINDRGGETQYF. In DNA, the CDR3 is TGCGCCAGCATTAATGACAGGGGGGGAGAGACCCAGTACTTC.

The chain carries TRBV6-6 and TRBJ2-1; tentative D call: TRBD1 (6 bases). The CDR3 spans 14 residues. Per the germline V gene, CDR1 is MNHNY and CDR2 is SVGAGI (reference sequence). V was pared by 6 bases and J by 2 bases, with 11 bases between. CDR3 sequence reads: CASRRDTAYNEQFF. The DNA of the CDR3 is TGTGCCAGCAGACGGGACACGGCCTACAATGAGCAGTTCTTC.

V and J are TRBV19 and TRBJ2-1, with a tentative D call TRBD1 (5 bases). CDR3 length: 12 amino acids. V was shortened by 2 bases and J by 7 bases, with 6 bases between the two germline ends. Germline CDR1 is LNHDA and CDR2 is SQIVND (reference sequence). The CDR3 sequence is CASSIRGNEQFF. The DNA for the CDR3 is TGTGCCAGTAGTATAAGGGGAAATGAGCAGTTCTTC.

The chain is built from TRBV7-9 and TRBJ1-1; D is perhaps TRBD1 (6 bases). Germline loops: CDR1 SEHNR, CDR2 FQNEAQ (reference sequence). Trimming removed 1 base at V and 5 bases at J, with 17 bases between. The CDR3 loop spans 16 amino acids. CDR3 DNA sequence: TGTGCCAGCAGCTTAGGCGGGGGCGGGGGTGGGACTGAAGCTTTCTTT. Residues: CASSLGGGGGGTEAFF. Filled out from reference TRBV7-9 and TRBJ1-1, the complete variable domain reads DTGVSQNPRHKITKRGQNVTFRCDPISEHNRLYWYRQTLGQGPEFLTYFQNEAQLEKSRLLSDRFSAERPKGSFSTLEIQRTEQGDSAMYLCASSLGGGGGGTEAFFGQGTRLTVV.

J is TRBJ2-3 and V is TRBV5-1; possible D gene TRBD2, 6 bases. The CDR3 runs 15 residues. Germline assignment: CDR1 SGHRS and CDR2 YFSETQ. V lost 1 base, J lost 2 bases, and 11 bases lay in between. The CDR3 spells CASSLFRGNTDTQYF. CDR3 nucleotide sequence: TGCGCCAGCAGCTTGTTCCGGGGGAACACAGATACGCAGTATTTT.

The rearrangement links TRBV5-4 to TRBJ1-1; D may be TRBD1 (6 bases). CDR1 and CDR2 from the germline V gene are SGHNT and YYREEE (reference sequence). V was shortened by 4 bases and J by 5 bases, with 15 bases between the two germline ends. The CDR3 totals 14 residues. CDR3 amino acids: CASSPGFRGTEAFF. The CDR3 nucleotides read TGTGCCAGCAGCCCAGGGTTTAGGGGGACTGAAGCTTTCTTT.

The chain couples TRBV6-5 to TRBJ1-4; the D is unclear. The germline V gene encodes CDR1 MNHEY and CDR2 SVGAGI. The CDR3 consists of 10 residues. Trimming cost V 8 bases and J 10 bases, with 8 bases left between them. CDR3 amino acids: CASGTGKLFF. CDR3 bases: TGTGCCAGCGGTACGGGAAAACTGTTTTTT.

The CDR3, as DNA: TGTGCCAGCAGTGACGTTACAGACAGACTCTATAATTCACCCCTCCACTTT. Its translation: CASSDVTDRLYNSPLHF. This chain links TRBV2 with TRBJ1-6, with D possibly TRBD1 on 5 matching bases. The V gene's germline CDR1 is SNHLY and CDR2 FYNNEI. The CDR3 sequence is 17 residues long. V gave up 3 bases and J gave up 3 bases, with 15 bases separating them.

CDR3 loop: CASSTGVENNSPLHF. In DNA, the CDR3 is TGTGCCAGCAGTACAGGGGTTGAGAATAATTCACCCCTCCACTTT. The chain carries TRBV25-1 and TRBJ1-6; 7 bases are shared with TRBD1. This CDR3 comprises 15 residues. CDR1 and CDR2 (germline): MGHDK, SYGVNS. Unmatched junction bases numbered 6, after V lost 5 bases and J lost 5 bases.

Comments on this clone: Other DNA sequences in the sample encode the same CDR3. The genes are TRBV2 and TRBJ2-6; no reliable D call. CDR3 length equals 14 residues. The V gene lost 2 bases and the J gene lost 2 bases, with 4 bases spanning the gap. Germline values: CDR1 SNHLY, CDR2 FYNNEI. The DNA of the CDR3 is TGTGCCAGCAGTGAACGGGCTGGGGCCAACGTCCTGACTTTC. Translation: CASSERAGANVLTF.

The chain combines TRBV11-2 with TRBJ1-1, with D possibly being TRBD1 (5 bases). This CDR3 is built from 15 residues. Germline V gene lookup returns CDR1 SGHAT and CDR2 FQNNGV. V was pared by 1 base and J by 6 bases, with 15 bases between. The chain's CDR3 is CASSLGGGVEAEAFF. The CDR3 coding sequence is TGTGCCAGCAGCTTAGGGGGAGGGGTAGAAGCTGAAGCTTTCTTT.

The chain recombines TRBV10-1 with TRBJ2-1; the match to TRBD1 covers 10 bases. This CDR3 contains 17 residues. The junction had 8 bases not matched to a gene; V was cut back by 0 bases and J by 6 bases. Germline lookup yields CDR1 WNHNN and CDR2 SYGVQD (reference sequence). The CDR3 loop reads CASSESRGTGVRNEQFF. CDR3 DNA sequence: TGCGCCAGCAGTGAGTCGAGGGGGACAGGGGTGCGCAATGAGCAGTTCTTC.

The chain joins TRBV12-5 to TRBJ1-5, with 7 bases fitting TRBD1. V lost 7 bases and J lost 1; bases outside the gene matches: 7. The CDR3 length is 15 residues. Germline CDR1 is LGHNT and CDR2 is FRNRAP. CDR3 coding DNA: TGTGCTAGTGCCCCGGTCAGGGGGAGCAATCAGCCCCAGCATTTT. Translating it yields CASAPVRGSNQPQHF.

The rearrangement joins TRBV6-6 to TRBJ1-1, with 7 bases fitting TRBD1. With 6 bases clipped from V and 7 bases from J, the junction kept 5 bases outside the gene matches. CDR3 length: 12 residues. CDR1 is MNHNY, CDR2 SVGAGI, per germline (reference sequence). CDR3 protein: CASRGTVYEAFF. The CDR3 DNA follows: TGTGCCAGCAGAGGGACAGTATATGAAGCTTTCTTT.

V and J are TRBV5-1 and TRBJ1-2, with 9 bases fitting TRBD1. CDR3 length equals 14 residues. V was pared by 4 bases and J by 3 bases, with 4 bases of the junction left unmatched. Germline CDR1 reads SGHRS; CDR2 reads YFSETQ. The CDR3 DNA is TGCGCCAGCAGCCGCGGGGACAGGGACTATGGCTACACCTTC. Its protein is CASSRGDRDYGYTF. The entire variable domain, with the rest obtained from reference TRBV5-1 and TRBJ1-2, is as follows: KAGVTQTPRYLIKTRGQQVTLSCSPISGHRSVSWYQQTPGQGLQFLFEYFSETQRNKGNFPGRFSGRQFSNSRSEMNVSTLELGDSALYLCASSRGDRDYGYTFGSGTRLTVV.

This sequence joins TRBV6-5 and TRBJ1-3, with a tentative D call TRBD1 (5 bases). CDR3 size: 16 residues. V gave up 2 bases and J gave up 0 bases, with 11 bases separating them. CDR1 is MNHEY and CDR2 is SVGAGI in the germline V gene. CDR3: CASSYSRVSSGNTIYF. The CDR3 DNA is TGTGCCAGCAGTTACAGCAGGGTTAGCTCTGGAAACACCATATATTTT.

V gene TRBV27 combines with J gene TRBJ2-7, with a possible D match to TRBD1 (7 bases). V dropped 4 bases and J dropped 7 bases, with 20 bases sitting between them. This CDR3 comprises 15 residues. Per the germline V gene, CDR1 is MNHEY and CDR2 is SMNVEV (reference sequence). The chain's CDR3 is CASSYLGQRAGEQYF. The CDR3 DNA follows: TGTGCCAGCAGTTATCTGGGACAGCGGGCGGGGGAGCAGTACTTC.

In the case of this clone: Relative to the germline gene, one junction end is altered; a read error may explain this. V is TRBV7-9 and J is TRBJ1-6, with 7 bases that match TRBD1. The germline V gene encodes CDR1 SEHNR and CDR2 FQNEAQ (reference sequence). The CDR3 has 16 residues. DNA for the CDR3: TGTGCCAGCATCAATTGGGACAGCTCCTATAATTCACCCCCCCACTTT. Translating gives CASINWDSSYNSPPHF.

This chain connects TRBV10-3 to TRBJ1-6, with a possible D match to TRBD1 (6 bases). CDR3 size: 19 residues. CDR1 and CDR2 (germline): ENHRY, SYGVKD. V gave up 4 bases and J gave up 0 bases, with 19 bases separating them. The chain's CDR3 is CAISGDNLKTSSYNSPLHF. CDR3 sequence (DNA): TGTGCCATCAGTGGGGACAATTTAAAAACCAGCTCCTATAATTCACCCCTCCACTTT.

Only a few counts were recorded for this clone. The CDR3 sequence is CASSLDPSGGAVEQFF. As DNA, the CDR3 is TGTGCCAGCAGCTTAGACCCTAGCGGGGGGGCGGTTGAGCAGTTCTTC. The chain couples TRBV7-8 to TRBJ2-1, with 12 bases aligning to TRBD2. V gave up 1 base and J gave up 9 bases; unmatched junction bases: 7. From germline, CDR1 is SGHVS and CDR2 FQNEAQ. The CDR3 is made up of 16 amino acids. Full variable domain (rest looked up from reference TRBV7-8 and TRBJ2-1): GAGVSQSPRYKVAKRGQDVALRCDPISGHVSLFWYQQALGQGPEFLTYFQNEAQLDKSGLPSDRFFAERPEGSVSTLKIQRTQQEDSAVYLCASSLDPSGGAVEQFFGPGTRLTVL.

The chain uses TRBV27 and TRBJ2-3; D uncertain. The CDR3 runs to 13 residues. V was shortened by 5 bases and J by 1 base, with 7 bases between the two germline ends. CDR1 and CDR2 (germline): MNHEY, SMNVEV (reference sequence). This CDR3 reads CASSRSRTDTQYF. CDR3 sequence (DNA): TGTGCCAGCAGTCGGAGCCGCACAGATACGCAGTATTTT.

This clone appeared a few times. The rearrangement links TRBV2 to TRBJ1-5; 7 bases align to TRBD1. The CDR3 length is 13 residues. V lost 9 bases and J lost 5; bases outside the gene matches: 7. Germline loops: CDR1 SNHLY, CDR2 FYNNEI. CDR3 loop: CASSQGPYQPQHF. CDR3 in DNA: TGTGCCAGTTCACAGGGGCCCTATCAGCCCCAGCATTTT.

The chain has TRBV5-6 and TRBJ1-1; the match to TRBD1 covers 9 bases. Germline CDR1 SGHDT, CDR2 YYEEEE. V trimming: 0 bases; J trimming: 0 bases; junction bases outside the gene matches: 3. The CDR3 has 16 residues. CDR3 sequence reads: CASSLGTGALNTEAFF. Written as DNA, the CDR3 is TGTGCCAGCAGCTTGGGGACAGGGGCGCTGAACACTGAAGCTTTCTTT.

The chain has TRBV6-6 and TRBJ2-3, with D possibly matching TRBD2 (5 bases). This CDR3 contains 15 residues. Germline V lookup: CDR1 MNHNY, CDR2 SVGAGI (reference sequence). V was pared by 6 bases and J by 2 bases, with 15 bases between. The CDR3 region is CASRAGGTNTDTQYF. The CDR3 DNA reads as TGTGCCAGCAGAGCCGGAGGCACTAACACAGATACGCAGTATTTT.

The chain has TRBV5-4 and TRBJ2-1; TRBD1 might be the D (6 bases). Germline CDR1 reads SGHNT; CDR2 reads YYREEE (reference sequence). This CDR3 spans 15 amino acids. Trimming removed 0 bases from V and 2 bases from J, with 9 bases in between. The CDR3 bases are TGTGCCAGCAGCTTGGGAGGGGGTACCTACAATGAGCAGTTCTTC. It specifies CASSLGGGTYNEQFF.